The 9 T cell receptor beta chains below all came from one sample that was sequenced in a study of T cell repertoires in cytomegalovirus infection. In TCRdb, the reads were re-called with MiXCR into one record per CDR3 protein. The sample includes hundreds of thousands of distinct CDR3 sequences, under 45% seen only once; the top ten take 43%. Their recognized antigens are unknown. This specimen consisted of cultured PBMCs, obtained from culture after CMV antigen stimulation. Receptors originate from a human donor in good health (CMV status not recorded). Some clones in this sample may be carry-over from other donors' samples.

The chain carries TRBV10-3 and TRBJ2-5; D unclear. The CDR3 consists of 14 residues. The V end lost 0 bases, the J end lost 2 bases, and 7 bases lay between the germline ends. CDR1 is ENHRY, CDR2 SYGVKD, per germline. The CDR3 here is CAISESRLQETQYF. CDR3 DNA: TGTGCCATCAGTGAGTCGCGGCTTCAAGAGACCCAGTACTTC.

The J gene is TRBJ1-2, the V gene TRBV28; D is ambiguous. This CDR3 is 15 amino acids long. V was trimmed by 2 bases and J by 4 bases, leaving 14 bases between them. Germline V lookup: CDR1 MDHEN, CDR2 SYDVKM. Here the CDR3 reads CASSLTLTKGYGYTF. The CDR3 region has the DNA TGTGCCAGCAGTTTAACCCTCACTAAGGGCTATGGCTACACCTTC.

This clonotype was seen a handful of times. J is TRBJ1-2 and V is TRBV2; D is unresolved. The CDR3 runs 12 residues. Trimming removed 7 bases from V and 5 bases from J, with 11 bases in between. CDR1 and CDR2 from the germline V gene are SNHLY and FYNNEI. The CDR3, as DNA: TGTGCCAGCACGCCCTCCGGGTATGGCTACACCTTC. Protein sequence: CASTPSGYGYTF.

This sequence joins TRBV15 and TRBJ2-3, with 7 bases matching TRBD2. The CDR3 contains 14 residues. CDR1 LNHNV and CDR2 YYDKDF come from the germline V gene (reference sequence). V lost 7 bases and J lost 4; bases outside the gene matches: 8. The CDR3 region is CATTLWEGADTQYF. CDR3 bases: TGTGCCACCACCCTGTGGGAGGGCGCAGATACGCAGTATTTT.

The sample holds a few counts of this clonotype. This chain connects TRBV7-2 to TRBJ2-1; the D is unclear. The V end was cut by 1 base, the J end by 10 bases, with 11 bases between. Germline V CDR1 and CDR2: SGHTA, FQGNSA. The CDR3 length is 13 residues. CDR3 nucleotide sequence: TGTGCCAGCAGCTTAGAAAACTACCGCGAGCAGTTCTTC. Amino acid sequence: CASSLENYREQFF.

This clonotype was detected a few times. V usage is TRBV6-8 and J usage is TRBJ2-1, with TRBD2 matching over 12 bases. Germline assignment: CDR1 MNHGY and CDR2 SAAAGT. Germline trimming cut 7 bases from V and 8 bases from J; bases unmatched to any gene: 9. This CDR3 is built from 15 residues. The CDR3 bases are TGTGCCAGCACCCCAAGACTAGCGGGAGTGGATGAGCAGTTCTTC. Protein sequence: CASTPRLAGVDEQFF.

This clonotype was observed a handful of times. The rearrangement uses TRBV7-2 and TRBJ1-1; D call uncertain. The CDR3 is 12 residues long. The V end lost 4 bases, the J end lost 4 bases, and 7 bases lay between the germline ends. CDR1 is SGHTA and CDR2 is FQGNSA in the germline V gene. The CDR3 here is CASSSAATEAFF. For the CDR3, the DNA is TGTGCCAGCAGCTCCGCCGCCACTGAAGCTTTCTTT.

CDR3 bases: TGTGCCAGCAGTGAATACAGCCCAGCTAACTCCTACGAGCAGTACTTC. Protein product: CASSEYSPANSYEQYF. V usage is TRBV25-1 and J usage is TRBJ2-7; no definite D call. CDR3 size: 16 residues. The germline gives CDR1 MGHDK, CDR2 SYGVNS. With 0 bases removed from V and 0 bases from J, the gap between germline ends came to 12 bases.

The V gene is TRBV6-5, the J gene TRBJ1-4; 10 bases map to TRBD1. CDR1 MNHEY and CDR2 SVGAGI come from the germline V gene. There are 14 residues in the CDR3. V trimming: 4 bases; J trimming: 8 bases; junction bases outside the gene matches: 4. The CDR3 coding sequence is TGTGCCAGCAGTTCGGGACAGGGGTACGAAAAACTGTTTTTT. Translating it yields CASSSGQGYEKLFF.